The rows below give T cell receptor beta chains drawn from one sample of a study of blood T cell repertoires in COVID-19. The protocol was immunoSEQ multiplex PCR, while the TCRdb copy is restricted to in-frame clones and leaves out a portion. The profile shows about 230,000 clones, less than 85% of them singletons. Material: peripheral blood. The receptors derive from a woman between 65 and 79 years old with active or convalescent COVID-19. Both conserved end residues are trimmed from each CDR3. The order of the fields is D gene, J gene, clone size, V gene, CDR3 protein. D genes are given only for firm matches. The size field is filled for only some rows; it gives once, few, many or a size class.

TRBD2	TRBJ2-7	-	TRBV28	ASGSGSFSYEQY
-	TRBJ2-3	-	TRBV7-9	ASSSYSTDTQY
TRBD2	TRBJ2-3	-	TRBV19	ASAGGGDTQY
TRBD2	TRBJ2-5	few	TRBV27	ASSLSRLAGDGETQY
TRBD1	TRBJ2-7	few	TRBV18	ASSPGQGGSEQY
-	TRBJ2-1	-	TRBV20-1	SASKRAQSEQF
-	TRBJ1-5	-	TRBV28	ASRVSGASQPQH
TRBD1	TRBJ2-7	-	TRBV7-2	ASSIPGQGQY
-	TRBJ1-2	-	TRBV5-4	ASSPSADSNYGYT
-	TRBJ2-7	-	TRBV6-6	ASSRIGVGGGYEQY
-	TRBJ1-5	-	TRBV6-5	ASRRGAGNQPQH
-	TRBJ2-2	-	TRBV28	ASSWGRWGPPNTGELF
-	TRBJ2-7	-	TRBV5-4	ASSFGLISYEQY
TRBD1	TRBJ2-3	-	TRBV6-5	ASSPTGDRWDTQY
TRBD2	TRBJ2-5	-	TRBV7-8	ASSLDPSGVQETQY
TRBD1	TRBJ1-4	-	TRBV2	ASRGDRANEKLF
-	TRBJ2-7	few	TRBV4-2	ASSQDWKARGSYEQY
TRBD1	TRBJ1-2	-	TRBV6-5	ASSKTGQLDGYT
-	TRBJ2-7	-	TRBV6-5	ASMQQGYEQY
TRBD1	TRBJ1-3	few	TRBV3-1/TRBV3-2	ASSQQTGMSGNTIY
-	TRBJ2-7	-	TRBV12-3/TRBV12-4	ASSTGTPVEQY
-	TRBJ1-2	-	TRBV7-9	ASSLIEGNYGYT
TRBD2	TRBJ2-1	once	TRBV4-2	ASSQVLAGGRSSYNEQF
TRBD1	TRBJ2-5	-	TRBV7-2	ASSWTGQETQY
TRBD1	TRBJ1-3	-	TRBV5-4	ASSFTGAGNTIY
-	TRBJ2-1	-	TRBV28	ASSLRDRQF
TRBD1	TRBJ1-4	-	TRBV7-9	ASSPPGQGAGEKLF
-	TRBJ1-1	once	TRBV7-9	ASSPASGTEAF
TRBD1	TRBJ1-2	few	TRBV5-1	ASRSSTGTGSDGYT
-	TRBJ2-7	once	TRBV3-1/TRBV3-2	ASSQEAGLSYEQY
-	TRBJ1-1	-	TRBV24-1	ATSDSGGVGTEAF
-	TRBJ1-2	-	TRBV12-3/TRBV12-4	ASTPGGDYGYT
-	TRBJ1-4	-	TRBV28	ATELGGAANEKLF
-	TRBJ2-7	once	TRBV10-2	ASGSGQLYEQY
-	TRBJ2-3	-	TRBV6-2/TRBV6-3	ASSQTRDTQY
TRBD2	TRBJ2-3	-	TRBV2	ASSGAGGFIAQY
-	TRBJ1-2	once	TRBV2	ASSLGPGGYT
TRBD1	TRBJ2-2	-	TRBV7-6	ASSLAAGGGTGELF
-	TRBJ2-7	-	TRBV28	ASSFRLDSLTYEQY
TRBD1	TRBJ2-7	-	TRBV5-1	ASSLVGTGSEQY
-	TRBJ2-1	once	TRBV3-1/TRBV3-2	ASSLWQANEQF
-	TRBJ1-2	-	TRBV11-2	ASSLGGGYT
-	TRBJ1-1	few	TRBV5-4	ASSLAPGRGGSEAF
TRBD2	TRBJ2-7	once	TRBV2	ASSESQSGSSYEQY
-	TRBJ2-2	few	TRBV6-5	ASNRGTQNTGELF
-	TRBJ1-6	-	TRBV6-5	ASTSRGSPLH
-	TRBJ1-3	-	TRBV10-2	ASSEWGLGNTIY
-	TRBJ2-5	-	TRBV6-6	ASSHTTGETQY
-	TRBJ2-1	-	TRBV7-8	ASSSVYGRGDNEQF
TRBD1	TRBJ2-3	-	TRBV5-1	ASTRWDRATDTQY
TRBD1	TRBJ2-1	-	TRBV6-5	ASSYSGQGDEQF
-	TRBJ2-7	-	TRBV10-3	AISEVLGVAYEQY
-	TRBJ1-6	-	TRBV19	ASSISGKSDSPLH
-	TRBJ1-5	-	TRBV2	ASSHTTGRSSNQPQH
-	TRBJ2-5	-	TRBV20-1	SASREEGTQY
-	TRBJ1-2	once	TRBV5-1	ASSWDTAYGYT